The 7 T cell receptor beta chains below all came from one sample that was sequenced in a study of T cells after yellow fever vaccination. Each CDR3 protein is one row after TCRdb ran MiXCR on the 5' RACE reads. In the table there are 150,000 to 200,000 distinct CDR3 sequences, approximately 9.9% of which are singletons. Sequencing used CD8+ T cells sorted from PBMCs, obtained 15 days after the yellow fever booster vaccination. The receptor source for this set is a man between 18 and 29 years old who received the YFV17D yellow fever vaccine.

The sample holds a few counts of this clonotype. The chain joins TRBV20-1 to TRBJ2-2; either TRBD1 or TRBD2 may fit D (5 bases each). V shed 0 bases and J shed 1 base, with 12 bases lying between them. Looked up from germline, CDR1 is DFQATT and CDR2 is SNEGSKA (reference sequence). The CDR3 loop spans 16 amino acids. The CDR3 DNA is TGCAGTGCTAGAGACCGGGACCGTCGGAACACCGGGGAGCTGTTTTTT. It yields the protein CSARDRDRRNTGELFF.

This chain connects TRBV2 to TRBJ2-1; D gene ambiguous. Trimming removed 7 bases from V and 10 bases from J, with 17 bases in between. The CDR3 sequence is 13 residues long. Germline CDR1 and CDR2: SNHLY and FYNNEI. This CDR3 is CASNPASLWEQFF. DNA of the CDR3: TGTGCCAGCAACCCGGCCTCGCTTTGGGAGCAGTTCTTC.

In this sample, this clonotype turned up a few times. The V call is TRBV27, the J call TRBJ2-5, with 8 positions matching TRBD1. CDR3 length: 11 amino acids. CDR1 and CDR2 (germline): MNHEY, SMNVEV (reference sequence). Trimming took 9 bases from V and 4 from J; bases not matched to a gene: 1. CDR3: CASGQGETQYF. CDR3 coding DNA: TGTGCCAGTGGACAGGGAGAGACCCAGTACTTC.

This clonotype occurred many times. The V call is TRBV5-1, the J call TRBJ2-1; 9 positions match TRBD2. CDR1 and CDR2 (germline): SGHRS, YFSETQ. The CDR3 contains 15 residues. Trimming removed 3 bases from V and 4 bases from J; junction bases left unmatched: 5. In nucleotides, the CDR3 is TGCGCCAGCAGCTCGGGACTAGCTCCTTACAATGAGCAGTTCTTC. Translating gives CASSSGLAPYNEQFF.

This clonotype came up many times. The chain uses TRBV12-3 or TRBV12-4 and TRBJ2-5; D tentatively reads TRBD1 or TRBD2 (6 bases each). V was trimmed by 7 bases and J by 8 bases, leaving 17 bases between them. The CDR3 spans 13 residues. The CDR3 spells CASNFGGKRTQYF. CDR3 nucleotide sequence: TGTGCCAGCAACTTCGGGGGCAAGAGAACCCAGTACTTC.

This clonotype was detected many times. The J gene is TRBJ2-7, the V gene TRBV4-1, with 8 positions matching TRBD2. The CDR3 is 16 residues long. J gave up 0 bases and V 0 bases, and 4 bases lay outside the gene matches. The V gene's germline CDR1 is MGHRA and CDR2 YSYEKL. This chain's CDR3 is CASSQEPSGRSYEQYF. The DNA for the CDR3 is TGCGCCAGCAGCCAAGAACCTAGCGGGCGCTCCTACGAGCAGTACTTC.

This clonotype has only a few counts. V is TRBV6-2 or TRBV6-3 and J is TRBJ2-3; TRBD2 matches at 8 bases. The CDR3 loop spans 11 amino acids. Looked up from germline, CDR1 is MNHEY and CDR2 is SVGEGT. Trimming at V came to 6 bases and at J to 15 bases, leaving 8 bases not matched to a gene. Here the CDR3 reads CASSPGGGPYF. The CDR3 coding sequence is TGTGCCAGCAGCCCCGGCGGGGGGCCATATTTT.